What follows describes a single TCR beta chain. Its specificity is unknown. The data were taken from a study of radiotherapy plus CTLA-4 blockade in lung cancer. Participants had chemo-refractory metastatic non-small-cell lung cancer and were treated with focal radiation plus ipilimumab CTLA-4 blockade. Study-level points and caveats: Reportedly, early blood T cell clone dynamics best predicted response, with interferon-beta. Clones of tumor-derived TCRs expanded in blood after radiotherapy plus ipilimumab.

The germline V gene encodes CDR1 MNHEY and CDR2 SMNVEV (reference sequence). CDR3 length: 12 residues. V gave up 8 bases and J gave up 7 bases, with 12 bases separating them. Using immunoSEQ multiplex PCR, the repertoire was profiled, and TCRdb retains in-frame clones only, with some absent. The table includes roughly 68,000 clones, approximately 80% detected once. V is TRBV27 and J is TRBJ1-5, with D possibly TRBD1 on 6 matching bases. This clonotype was sampled from a human donor with non-small cell lung cancer who had a complete response to radiotherapy plus ipilimumab. The material was peripheral blood, obtained from a patient treated with radiotherapy plus ipilimumab. CDR3 DNA: TGTGCCAGCTGGGGGGGCGGACAGCCCCAGCATTTT. It codes for CASWGGGQPQHF.